A single sample gave rise to the 6 T cell receptor beta chains below, sequenced in a study of cytomegalovirus exposure and HLA in healthy donors. Use of 60 Vbeta and 13 Jbeta primers characterized the PCR. Measured with immunoSEQ multiplex PCR; TCRdb has only the in-frame clones, and not every one. The sample includes tens of thousands of clones. Sequencing was done on a sample of PBMCs. These receptors were taken from a middle-aged woman in good health and CMV-seropositive.

Comment on this clone: One end of the junction fails to match germline, which may point to a read error. This chain uses TRBV19 with TRBJ2-1; no definite D call. The CDR3 loop spans 17 amino acids. Looked up from germline, CDR1 is LNHDA and CDR2 is SQIVND (reference sequence). The CDR3 is CDSSIEEHISTYNEQFF. DNA for the CDR3: TGTGACAGTAGTATAGAAGAGCATATTAGCACCTACAATGAGCAGTTCTTC. Complete variable domain (other parts from reference TRBV19 and TRBJ2-1): DGGITQSPKYLFRKEGQNVTLSCEQNLNHDAMYWYRQDPGQGLRLIYYSQIVNDFQKGDIAEGYSVSREKKESFPLTVTSAQKNPTAFYLCDSSIEEHISTYNEQFFGPGTRLTVL.

The rearrangement uses TRBV19 and TRBJ2-7; 7 nucleotides line up with TRBD1. This CDR3 comprises 16 residues. The ends lost 5 bases at V and 4 bases at J; junction bases unmatched: 14. Germline loops: CDR1 LNHDA, CDR2 SQIVND (reference sequence). The CDR3, as DNA: TGTGCCAGTAGTCTGGGACAGACAATCGGGGTTTACGAGCAGTACTTC. It translates to CASSLGQTIGVYEQYF.

The V call is TRBV9, the J call TRBJ1-2; D is possibly TRBD1 (6 bases). The CDR3 runs 13 residues. Trimming cost V 0 bases and J 8 bases, with 11 bases left between them. Germline V CDR1 and CDR2: SGDLS, YYNGEE. CDR3 region: CASSVGGPRGYTF. CDR3 DNA: TGTGCCAGCAGCGTAGGGGGGCCTCGGGGCTACACCTTC. Full variable domain (remainder filled in from reference TRBV9 and TRBJ1-2): DSGVTQTPKHLITATGQRVTLRCSPRSGDLSVYWYQQSLDQGLQFLIQYYNGEERAKGNILERFSAQQFPDLHSELNLSSLELGDSALYFCASSVGGPRGYTFGSGTRLTVV.

J is TRBJ2-7 and V is TRBV6-5; TRBD1 agrees at 10 bases. In germline, CDR1 is MNHEY, CDR2 SVGAGI. The CDR3 spans 14 residues. Unmatched junction bases numbered 8, after V lost 6 bases and J lost 6 bases. The CDR3 reads CASSRQGAGGEQYF. CDR3 nucleotides: TGTGCCAGCAGCCGACAGGGGGCCGGGGGCGAGCAGTACTTC.

The chain is built from TRBV18 and TRBJ2-7, with D possibly TRBD1 on 6 matching bases. This CDR3 spans 18 amino acids. V was cut by 3 bases and J by 4 bases, with 25 bases left in between. The germline V gene has CDR1 KGHSH and CDR2 LQKENI. CDR3 sequence reads: CASSPIGGTGSGGYEQYF. The CDR3 DNA sequence: TGTGCCAGCTCACCCATTGGGGGCACGGGATCCGGAGGATACGAGCAGTACTTC.

The gene calls are TRBV7-8 and TRBJ2-7, with a tentative D call TRBD1 (5 bases). The length of the CDR3 is 16 residues. The V and J ends lost 0 bases and 2 bases respectively, with 14 bases between them. The V gene's germline CDR1 is SGHVS and CDR2 FQNEAQ. CDR3 loop: CASSLAAGRTTYEQYF. In nucleotides, the CDR3 is TGTGCCAGCAGCTTAGCGGCAGGGCGGACCACCTACGAGCAGTACTTC.